This is a list of T cell receptor beta chains from one sample in a study of blood T cell repertoires in COVID-19. The method was immunoSEQ multiplex PCR; TCRdb's version includes in-frame clones alone and lacks a portion of them. This sample has roughly 71,000 clones; 83% occur once, and the top ten carry 18%. The sequenced material came from peripheral blood. The receptors shown here come from a woman aged 80 or over with acute or convalescent COVID-19. Both conserved end residues are part of each CDR3. A D gene is named only where the DNA matches it firmly. Part of the rows lack a size; the others show once, few, many or a class for expanded clones.

CDR3nt | CDR3aa | abundance | d_gene | j_gene | v_gene
TGTGCCAGCAGCTTAGGGACAGGGGAAATATATGGCTACACCTTC | CASSLGTGEIYGYTF | - | TRBD1 | TRBJ1-2 | TRBV7-9
TGTGCCAGCAGCTCGGATCCATCTTACAGGTCCGGGGAGCTGTTTTTT | CASSSDPSYRSGELFF | - | - | TRBJ2-2 | TRBV5-6
TGCAGCGTTGAAGATCGGAGGGATGGCTACACCTTC | CSVEDRRDGYTF | - | - | TRBJ1-2 | TRBV29-1
TGTGCCAGCAGCCCAGGACAAGTTAACTATGGCTACACCTTC | CASSPGQVNYGYTF | - | - | TRBJ1-2 | TRBV28
TGTGCCAGTAGTACTGGGAGGCGCGACCCCGAATGGGAAAAACTGTTTTTT | CASSTGRRDPEWEKLFF | - | - | TRBJ1-4 | TRBV19
TGTGCCAGTAGTATCCTTCGACAGGGCAATCAGCCCCAGCATTTT | CASSILRQGNQPQHF | - | - | TRBJ1-5 | TRBV19
TGTGCCTGGAGTAAAACCCGCAACCGCCGGGAACCAAACAGCTACGAGCAGTACTTC | CAWSKTRNRREPNSYEQYF | - | - | TRBJ2-7 | TRBV30
TGTGCCAGCAGCTGGCAGGGGAGCAATCAGCCCCAGCATTTT | CASSWQGSNQPQHF | - | - | TRBJ1-5 | TRBV7-2
TGTGCCAGCAGGAGCTCTGGAAACACCATATATTTT | CASRSSGNTIYF | - | - | TRBJ1-3 | TRBV3-1/TRBV3-2
TGTGCCAGTACTGGCTCCGGGACAAAAATCGGACAGCCCCAGCATTTT | CASTGSGTKIGQPQHF | - | - | TRBJ1-5 | TRBV19
TGTGCCAGCAGTGAAGGGACAGGGGCAGCCTTGTACTTC | CASSEGTGAALYF | once | TRBD1 | TRBJ2-7 | TRBV2
TGTGCTAGCAGCGCATCAGCCAGGGGTGGAAACACCATATATTTT | CASSASARGGNTIYF | - | - | TRBJ1-3 | TRBV7-7
TGTGCCAGCAGTTCAACAGGGATTTACGAGCAGTACTTC | CASSSTGIYEQYF | - | - | TRBJ2-7 | TRBV6-5
TGCGCCAGCAGCTTGGAATGGCAGGGGGAAAAACTGTTTTTT | CASSLEWQGEKLFF | - | - | TRBJ1-4 | TRBV5-1
TGTGCCAGCAGCCGCGGGGACGGCCGCTCCTACGAGCAGTACTTC | CASSRGDGRSYEQYF | - | - | TRBJ2-7 | TRBV5-4
TGTGCCAGCAGCCCTTCCCCGGGGACTCCTAACACCGGGGAGCTGTTTTTT | CASSPSPGTPNTGELFF | - | - | TRBJ2-2 | TRBV9
TGTGCCAGCAGTAAAGACAGTTACACCGGGGAGCTGTTTTTT | CASSKDSYTGELFF | - | - | TRBJ2-2 | TRBV6-6
TGTGCCAGCAGTCGTCGACTAGGTCAAGAGACCCAGTACTTC | CASSRRLGQETQYF | - | - | TRBJ2-5 | TRBV27
TGTGCCAGCAGTTACCATCGCGGGGCTTTACTTTACGAGCAGTACTTC | CASSYHRGALLYEQYF | - | - | TRBJ2-7 | TRBV2
TGCAGTGCTAGAGATTTCCCCGACTCGTTTTTT | CSARDFPDSFF | - | - | TRBJ1-4 | TRBV20-1
TGTGCCAGCGCTGCTCTGACAGGGGCCTCTGGGGCCAACGTCCTGACTTTC | CASAALTGASGANVLTF | - | TRBD1 | TRBJ2-6 | TRBV7-9
TGTGCCAGCCACCGAGCAGGGGCGCCCTACAATGAGCAGTTCTTC | CASHRAGAPYNEQFF | - | - | TRBJ2-1 | TRBV6-5
TGTGCCAGCAGCTTCCGCGGGACAGGGAACGGTTACAATGAGCAGTTCTTC | CASSFRGTGNGYNEQFF | few | TRBD1 | TRBJ2-1 | TRBV7-3
TGTGCCAGCCAGGGTACAACTAATGAAAAACTGTTTTTT | CASQGTTNEKLFF | - | - | TRBJ1-4 | TRBV19
TGTGCCAGCAGTATTCGAGGGACAGGGGGCAGGGGCTACACCTTC | CASSIRGTGGRGYTF | few | TRBD1 | TRBJ1-2 | TRBV6-5
TGTGCCGGCTCTGATGGCTACACCTTC | CAGSDGYTF | - | - | TRBJ1-2 | TRBV2
TGTGCCAGCAGCCAGGGGGGGCAGCCCCAGCATTTT | CASSQGGQPQHF | - | - | TRBJ1-5 | TRBV3-1/TRBV3-2
TGTGCCAGCAGCCTTTCGGACAGGGGGCGTAATTCACCCCTCCACTTT | CASSLSDRGRNSPLHF | - | TRBD1 | TRBJ1-6 | TRBV7-3
TGTGCCACCAGTGATCCTGGGACAGGGGTGGAAGCTTTCTTT | CATSDPGTGVEAFF | - | TRBD1 | TRBJ1-1 | TRBV24-1
TGTGCCATCAGTGAGTCACGGACTAGCGGGAGTGCCTACGAGCAGTACTTC | CAISESRTSGSAYEQYF | - | TRBD2 | TRBJ2-7 | TRBV10-3
TGCGCCAGCAGCCAAGATGTATGGGACAGCTTTAACACTGAAGCTTTCTTT | CASSQDVWDSFNTEAFF | - | TRBD1 | TRBJ1-1 | TRBV4-1
TGTGCCAGCAGTAAGCAGGGCGGTCGAAACACCATATATTTT | CASSKQGGRNTIYF | - | - | TRBJ1-3 | TRBV3-1/TRBV3-2
TGTGCCATCAGCTACGACAGTGGCTATGGCTACACCTTC | CAISYDSGYGYTF | once | - | TRBJ1-2 | TRBV10-3
TGTGCCTGGAGTGGTGAGCCGACCTACGAGCAGTACTTC | CAWSGEPTYEQYF | - | - | TRBJ2-7 | TRBV30
TGTGCCAGCAGCCAAGGCCCTGGGGGCTGGGGCGAGCAGTACTTC | CASSQGPGGWGEQYF | - | - | TRBJ2-7 | TRBV3-1/TRBV3-2
TGTGCCAGCAGGGGCGACACTGAAGCTTTCTTT | CASRGDTEAFF | - | - | TRBJ1-1 | TRBV2
TGCGCCAGCAGCCAAGAGAGGTCCAGGACTGGAGCTTTCTTT | CASSQERSRTGAFF | - | - | TRBJ1-1 | TRBV4-1
TGTGCCAGCACCGCGGGACTAGCGGACTACAATGAGCAGTTCTTC | CASTAGLADYNEQFF | - | TRBD2 | TRBJ2-1 | TRBV2
TGTGCCAGCAGCATCGGACAGGGAGGTTACAATGAGCAGTTCTTC | CASSIGQGGYNEQFF | - | TRBD1 | TRBJ2-1 | TRBV5-4
TGCGCCAGCAGCCAAGAGGGGGGGCGGCTCACTGAAGCTTTCTTT | CASSQEGGRLTEAFF | - | - | TRBJ1-1 | TRBV4-1